These 29 T cell receptor beta chains came from one sample sequenced in a study of cytomegalovirus exposure and HLA in healthy donors. The PCR employed 60 Vbeta primers together with 13 Jbeta primers. Data came from immunoSEQ multiplex PCR; TCRdb stores just in-frame clones and leaves some out. The profile shows hundreds of thousands of clones, roughly four fifths of them singletons. The sequencing input was PBMCs. These receptors came from a girl aged 10 to 17 in good health and CMV-seronegative.

The V and J genes are TRBV28 and TRBJ1-2, with D possibly TRBD1 on 6 matching bases. Germline CDR1 and CDR2: MDHEN and SYDVKM. With 5 bases removed from V and 6 bases from J, the gap between germline ends came to 19 bases. CDR3 length: 15 residues. CDR3 sequence reads: CASSPPILGQNGYTF. The DNA of the CDR3 is TGTGCCAGCAGTCCACCGATACTAGGACAGAATGGCTACACCTTC.

The chain recombines TRBV10-3 with TRBJ2-7; D not certain. The CDR3 totals 13 residues. With 2 bases removed from V and 0 bases from J, the gap between germline ends came to 5 bases. Germline CDR1 is ENHRY and CDR2 is SYGVKD. The CDR3 loop is CAISEVASYEQYF. The CDR3 nucleotides are TGTGCCATCAGTGAGGTAGCCTCCTACGAGCAGTACTTC.

The V and J genes are TRBV28 and TRBJ1-5; a possible D gene is TRBD1 (5 bases). This CDR3 comprises 14 residues. Germline V gives CDR1 MDHEN, CDR2 SYDVKM. The germline V and J ends were trimmed by 4 bases and 3 bases, with 10 bases remaining between them. CDR3 coding DNA: TGTGCCAGCAGTTACCGACAGCTCAATCAGCCCCAGCATTTT. Its protein is CASSYRQLNQPQHF.

V is TRBV5-1 and J is TRBJ2-3; 10 bases fit TRBD2. Per the germline V gene, CDR1 is SGHRS and CDR2 is YFSETQ. The length of the CDR3 is 17 residues. The ends lost 4 bases at V and 0 bases at J; junction bases unmatched: 8. The CDR3 sequence is CASSDLAGGSSTDTQYF. CDR3 DNA sequence: TGCGCCAGCAGCGACTTAGCGGGGGGTTCTAGCACAGATACGCAGTATTTT.

The chain joins TRBV7-6 to TRBJ2-7; D is unresolved. Trimming stripped 1 base from V and 7 bases from J, with 5 bases between. CDR3 length: 11 residues. CDR1 and CDR2 from the germline V gene are SGHVS and FNYEAQ. CDR3 nucleotide sequence: TGTGCCAGCAGCTTAGGAGATGAGCAGTACTTC. It yields the protein CASSLGDEQYF.

This clone came up once. The J gene is TRBJ1-1, the V gene TRBV7-9; D possibly corresponds to TRBD1 (6 bases). The V end was cut by 5 bases, the J end by 1 base, with 11 bases between. CDR1 SEHNR and CDR2 FQNEAQ come from the germline V gene (reference sequence). CDR3 size: 14 residues. DNA for the CDR3: TGTGCCAGCAGCCCCGGGACACAGAACACTGAAGCTTTCTTT. Its protein product is CASSPGTQNTEAFF.

As regards this clone: A junction boundary mismatches the germline segment, possibly from a read error. The same CDR3 arises from other DNA sequences in this sample as well. This sequence joins TRBV6-1 and TRBJ1-1, with a possible D match to TRBD1 (5 bases). Germline V gene sequence: CDR1 MNHNS, CDR2 SASEGT. The CDR3 is 17 amino acids. In DNA, the CDR3 is TGCGCCAGCAGTGAAAGATGGGCTAGGGGTGGTGGCACTGAAGCTTTCTTT. Its translation is CASSERWARGGGTEAFF.

J is TRBJ1-2 and V is TRBV5-4, with 10 bases fitting TRBD1. Germline CDR1 reads SGHNT; CDR2 reads YYREEE (reference sequence). The CDR3 spans 16 residues. Germline trimming cut 1 base from V and 6 bases from J; bases unmatched to any gene: 9. The CDR3 region is CASSLKGQGGQDGYTF. The CDR3 DNA reads as TGTGCCAGCAGCTTGAAAGGACAGGGGGGCCAAGATGGCTACACCTTC.

The chain is built from TRBV9 and TRBJ2-1; TRBD1 aligns across 10 bases. The junction had 4 bases not matched to a gene; V was cut back by 4 bases and J by 6 bases. The germline V gene encodes CDR1 SGDLS and CDR2 YYNGEE. The CDR3 runs 14 residues. The CDR3 DNA is TGTGCCAGCAGCCGGGACAGGGGCCTCAATGAGCAGTTCTTC. Its translation is CASSRDRGLNEQFF.

This clone was found once. The chain couples TRBV7-9 to TRBJ2-2, with TRBD1 identical over 9 bases. The germline V gene encodes CDR1 SEHNR and CDR2 FQNEAQ (reference sequence). Losses at the gene ends were 4 bases for V and 4 bases for J; bases not matched to a gene: 7. The CDR3 runs 16 residues. This CDR3 is CASSSTRTGVTGELFF. In nucleotides, the CDR3 is TGTGCCAGCAGCTCCACTAGGACAGGGGTCACCGGGGAGCTGTTTTTT. Full variable domain (rest looked up from reference TRBV7-9 and TRBJ2-2): DTGVSQNPRHKITKRGQNVTFRCDPISEHNRLYWYRQTLGQGPEFLTYFQNEAQLEKSRLLSDRFSAERPKGSFSTLEIQRTEQGDSAMYLCASSSTRTGVTGELFFGEGSRLTVL.

The sample holds one count of this clone. Other DNA sequences in this specimen translate into the identical CDR3. This chain joins TRBV5-6 and TRBJ1-6; D not certain. Germline CDR1 and CDR2: SGHDT and YYEEEE. Trimming left V 4 bases short and J 4 bases short, with 6 bases between. The length of the CDR3 is 13 residues. The CDR3 reads CASSSPYNSPLHF. CDR3 nucleotide sequence: TGTGCCAGCAGCAGCCCATATAATTCACCCCTCCACTTT.

CDR3 DNA: TGTGCCAGCAGTTTATCGATGAGTGGCAATCAGCCCCAGCATTTT. It codes for CASSLSMSGNQPQHF. The gene calls are TRBV27 and TRBJ1-5, with no clear D. Trimming removed 0 bases at V and 2 bases at J, with 8 bases between. There are 15 residues in the CDR3. Germline CDR1 MNHEY, CDR2 SMNVEV (reference sequence).

This chain connects TRBV27 to TRBJ2-2, with a possible D match to TRBD2 (5 bases). V was pared by 2 bases and J by 7 bases, with 11 bases between. Germline V gives CDR1 MNHEY, CDR2 SMNVEV (reference sequence). The CDR3 consists of 14 residues. The CDR3 loop is CASSLRTSFGELFF. CDR3 sequence (DNA): TGTGCCAGCAGTTTAAGGACTTCCTTCGGGGAGCTGTTTTTT.

This clone was picked up one time. This chain links TRBV28 with TRBJ2-1; D remains ambiguous. Trimming pared 6 bases from V and 4 bases from J, leaving 10 bases between. The CDR3 has 13 residues. The germline V gene has CDR1 MDHEN and CDR2 SYDVKM. The CDR3 bases are TGTGCCAGCAGAGGCAGCGCATACAATGAGCAGTTCTTC. This encodes CASRGSAYNEQFF. Full variable domain (rest looked up from reference TRBV28 and TRBJ2-1): DVKVTQSSRYLVKRTGEKVFLECVQDMDHENMFWYRQDPGLGLRLIYFSYDVKMKEKGDIPEGYSVSREKKERFSLILESASTNQTSMYLCASRGSAYNEQFFGPGTRLTVL.

Notes on this clone: The junction departs from germline at one end; a sequencing error may be responsible. V usage is TRBV7-9 and J usage is TRBJ1-1; D is uncertain. This CDR3 has 12 amino acids. Germline-derived CDR1 and CDR2 are SEHNR and FQNEAQ (reference sequence). The CDR3 loop reads CSSSFQRSQAFF. CDR3 sequence (DNA): TGTTCCAGCAGCTTCCAGCGGTCCCAAGCTTTCTTT.

This rearrangement joins TRBV7-8 to TRBJ1-1, with D perhaps matching TRBD1 (5 bases). The V gene lost 2 bases and the J gene lost 7 bases, with 14 bases spanning the gap. Germline values: CDR1 SGHVS, CDR2 FQNEAQ. CDR3 length: 14 amino acids. CDR3: CASSLPVQASEAFF. The CDR3 coding sequence is TGTGCCAGCAGCTTACCCGTACAGGCTAGTGAAGCTTTCTTT.

The gene calls are TRBV9 and TRBJ1-5; D ambiguous. The CDR3 covers 15 residues. The germline gives CDR1 SGDLS, CDR2 YYNGEE. Trimming shortened V by 2 bases and J by 7 bases, and 16 bases separated the two germline ends. The CDR3 region is CASSVSGSITQPQHF. Written as DNA, the CDR3 is TGTGCCAGCAGCGTTTCGGGTTCTATAACCCAGCCCCAGCATTTT.

This clone was recorded once. The chain is built from TRBV19 and TRBJ1-3; 8 bases agree with TRBD1. The CDR3 loop spans 14 amino acids. Looked up from germline, CDR1 is LNHDA and CDR2 is SQIVND (reference sequence). Trimming cost V 7 bases and J 3 bases; bases outside gene matches: 5. The CDR3 DNA reads TGTGCCAGTATCCAGGGGGCTATTGGAAACACCATATATTTT. This gives the protein CASIQGAIGNTIYF.

The CDR3 region has the DNA TGTGCCAGCAGCTTGGTAGCGGGGGGGAACAATGAGCAGTTCTTC. This sequence encodes CASSLVAGGNNEQFF. J is TRBJ2-1 and V is TRBV7-2; 11 bases are a match to TRBD2. Germline V lookup: CDR1 SGHTA, CDR2 FQGNSA. The CDR3 loop spans 15 amino acids. V gave up 3 bases and J gave up 5 bases; unmatched junction bases: 3.

The chain joins TRBV30 to TRBJ1-2; D may be TRBD1 (5 bases). Trimming stripped 4 bases from V and 9 bases from J, with 15 bases between. The CDR3 runs to 12 residues. Germline V gene sequence: CDR1 GTSNPN, CDR2 SVGIG (reference sequence). CDR3: CAWIRGMGRYTF. As DNA, the CDR3 is TGTGCCTGGATTAGAGGAATGGGGCGCTACACCTTC.

This clone was detected once. The chain carries TRBV30 and TRBJ1-5; D call uncertain. V lost 0 bases, J lost 4 bases, and 7 bases lay in between. This CDR3 region has 13 residues. Germline CDR1 and CDR2: GTSNPN and SVGIG (reference sequence). The CDR3: CAWSVSGNQPQHF. DNA of the CDR3: TGTGCCTGGAGTGTGTCGGGGAATCAGCCCCAGCATTTT. The full variable domain, rest sourced from reference TRBV30 and TRBJ1-5, is SQTIHQWPATLVQPVGSPLSLECTVEGTSNPNLYWYRQAAGRGLQLLFYSVGIGQISSEVPQNLSASRPQDRQFILSSKKLLLSDSGFYLCAWSVSGNQPQHFGDGTRLSIL.

This clone showed up just a few times. This chain connects TRBV6-6 to TRBJ1-2; D ambiguous. The V gene lost 6 bases and the J gene lost 3 bases, with 17 bases spanning the gap. This CDR3 has 15 residues. The germline gives CDR1 MNHNY, CDR2 SVGAGI (reference sequence). The CDR3 region is CASSPGLGSYYGYTF. The CDR3 DNA sequence: TGTGCCAGCAGCCCCGGTCTGGGGAGTTACTATGGCTACACCTTC.

The rearrangement joins TRBV30 to TRBJ2-7, with D tentatively TRBD2 (5 bases). The ends were cut back, 4 bases at V and 4 bases at J, with 20 bases in the middle. The CDR3 loop spans 15 amino acids. The germline CDR1 and CDR2 sequences are GTSNPN and SVGIG (reference sequence). DNA of the CDR3: TGTGCCTGGAACACACTCACTAGTACCCTTTACGAGCAGTACTTC. Translating gives CAWNTLTSTLYEQYF.

V and J are TRBV7-9 and TRBJ2-5; the match to TRBD1 covers 7 bases. Per germline, CDR1 SEHNR and CDR2 FQNEAQ (reference sequence). J was trimmed by 5 bases and V by 4 bases; bases with no gene match: 13. This CDR3 has 16 amino acids. CDR3 in DNA: TGTGCCAGCAGCTCAGGAACAACAGGGGCCCGTGAGACCCAGTACTTC. Protein sequence: CASSSGTTGARETQYF.

This clone was seen a few times. The rearrangement uses TRBV9 and TRBJ1-1; 7 bases align to TRBD1. The CDR3 runs to 14 residues. CDR1 is SGDLS, CDR2 YYNGEE, per germline. Unmatched junction bases numbered 3, after V lost 3 bases and J lost 1 base. CDR3 in DNA: TGTGCCAGCAGCGAGGGGACAGCGAACACTGAAGCTTTCTTT. Protein: CASSEGTANTEAFF. The whole variable domain, filled in from reference TRBV9 and TRBJ1-1, reads DSGVTQTPKHLITATGQRVTLRCSPRSGDLSVYWYQQSLDQGLQFLIQYYNGEERAKGNILERFSAQQFPDLHSELNLSSLELGDSALYFCASSEGTANTEAFFGQGTRLTVV.

The chain uses TRBV7-9 and TRBJ2-1; TRBD1 aligns across 9 bases. This CDR3 has 16 residues. The V gene's germline CDR1 is SEHNR and CDR2 FQNEAQ (reference sequence). Trimming at V came to 1 base and at J to 6 bases, leaving 7 bases not matched to a gene. The CDR3 reads CASSLDPGQGSNEQFF. In DNA, the CDR3 is TGTGCCAGCAGCTTAGATCCGGGACAGGGTTCCAATGAGCAGTTCTTC.

J is TRBJ1-1 and V is TRBV10-3; D is undetermined. Germline V gene data show CDR1 as ENHRY and CDR2 as SYGVKD. The length of the CDR3 is 18 residues. V lost 0 bases and J 3 bases, leaving 20 bases between the germline ends. The CDR3 loop is CAISESRKRPPKDTEAFF. CDR3 in DNA: TGTGCCATCAGTGAGTCGAGGAAAAGACCCCCCAAGGACACTGAAGCTTTCTTT.

V usage is TRBV6-5 and J usage is TRBJ1-2, with 7 bases aligning to TRBD1. This CDR3 is built from 15 residues. The germline V gene encodes CDR1 MNHEY and CDR2 SVGAGI. With V trimmed by 5 bases and J by 4 bases, 10 bases remained unmatched. CDR3 DNA: TGTGCCAGCAGTGCGGACAGGACCAAGGGCTATGGCTACACCTTC. Amino acids: CASSADRTKGYGYTF.

The CDR3 is CASSLLLAGTNTQYF. CDR3 DNA sequence: TGTGCCAGCAGTTTATTACTAGCGGGAACGAATACGCAGTATTTT. V gene TRBV28 combines with J gene TRBJ2-3; 10 bases map to TRBD2. The CDR3 length is 15 residues. V lost 1 base and J lost 7; bases outside the gene matches: 5. Per germline, CDR1 MDHEN and CDR2 SYDVKM.